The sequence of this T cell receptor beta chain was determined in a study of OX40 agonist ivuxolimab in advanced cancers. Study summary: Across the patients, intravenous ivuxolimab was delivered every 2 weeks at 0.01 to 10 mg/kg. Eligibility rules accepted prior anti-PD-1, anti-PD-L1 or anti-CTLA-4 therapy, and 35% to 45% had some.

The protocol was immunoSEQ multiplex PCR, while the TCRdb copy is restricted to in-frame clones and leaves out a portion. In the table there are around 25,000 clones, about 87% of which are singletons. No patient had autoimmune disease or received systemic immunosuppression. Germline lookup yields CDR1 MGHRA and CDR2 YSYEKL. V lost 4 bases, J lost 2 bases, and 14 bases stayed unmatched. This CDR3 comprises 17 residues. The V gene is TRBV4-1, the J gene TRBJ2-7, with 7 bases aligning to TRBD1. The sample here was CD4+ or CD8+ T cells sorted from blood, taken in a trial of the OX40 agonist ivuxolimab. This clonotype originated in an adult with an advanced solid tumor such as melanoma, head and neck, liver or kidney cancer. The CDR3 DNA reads TGCGCCAGCAGCCCAACCCGACAGGGATCCGGAGCCTACGAGCAGTACTTC. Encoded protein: CASSPTRQGSGAYEQYF.